These 19 T cell receptor beta chains originate from one sample sequenced in a study of shared clonotypes between healthy human individuals. Measured with immunoSEQ multiplex PCR; TCRdb has only the in-frame clones, and not every one. The sample lists around 2.5 million clones; approximately 94% were seen once. Sequencing was carried out using naive CD4+ T cells from PBMCs. Described subset: CD45RA+ positively selected. The receptors originated from a man younger than 30 in good health. Some clones in this sample may be carry-over from other donors' samples.

Note on this clone: The same CDR3 is also encoded by other DNA sequences in this sample. The chain links TRBV18 to TRBJ2-7, with TRBD2 matching over 9 bases. The CDR3 sequence is 14 residues long. Germline V gives CDR1 KGHSH, CDR2 LQKENI. The V segment lost 3 bases and the J segment 2 bases; nucleotides outside the gene matches: 2. The CDR3 DNA sequence: TGTGCCAGCTCACCTGGCGGGAGGGCCTACGAGCAGTACTTC. This encodes CASSPGGRAYEQYF.

V and J are TRBV2 and TRBJ1-5; D is ambiguous. The CDR3 extends over 17 amino acids. Per germline, CDR1 SNHLY and CDR2 FYNNEI. Between the trimmed V and J ends, which lost 0 bases and 3 bases, there was a span of 15 bases. The CDR3 spells CASSEAPSSIANQPQHF. For the CDR3, the DNA is TGTGCCAGCAGTGAAGCGCCCAGTAGTATTGCCAATCAGCCCCAGCATTTT.

This chain uses TRBV19 with TRBJ1-5; the D is unclear. This CDR3 has 14 residues. CDR1 LNHDA and CDR2 SQIVND come from the germline V gene (reference sequence). V gave up 3 bases and J gave up 7 bases, with 13 bases separating them. The CDR3 sequence is CASSMGGSKQPQHF. Written as DNA, the CDR3 is TGTGCCAGTAGTATGGGAGGATCCAAACAGCCCCAGCATTTT.

The CDR3 here is CSVGRILAGGPTDTQYF. In DNA, the CDR3 is TGCAGCGTCGGGAGGATACTAGCGGGAGGGCCAACAGATACGCAGTATTTT. The chain combines TRBV29-1 with TRBJ2-3, with 13 nucleotides matching TRBD2. The germline CDR1 and CDR2 sequences are SQVTM and ANQGSEA. V dropped 6 bases and J dropped 3; count of bases not matched to a gene: 12. This CDR3 comprises 17 residues.

The CDR3 loop is CASSLEGTNRVLNQPQHF. The DNA of the CDR3 is TGTGCCAGCAGCTTGGAGGGTACGAACAGGGTTCTCAATCAGCCCCAGCATTTT. The V and J genes are TRBV5-8 and TRBJ1-5; D possibly corresponds to TRBD1 (6 bases). The CDR3 covers 18 residues. Germline CDR1 is SGHTS and CDR2 is YDEGEE. The V end lost 0 bases, the J end lost 3 bases, and 19 bases lay between the germline ends.

The chain employs TRBV7-8 and TRBJ2-7; D is undetermined. Germline loops: CDR1 SGHVS, CDR2 FQNEAQ. The CDR3 runs to 13 residues. V lost 2 bases and J 1 base, leaving 6 bases between the germline ends. The CDR3 is CASSLSGSYEQYF. The DNA for the CDR3 is TGTGCCAGCAGCTTATCTGGGTCCTACGAGCAGTACTTC.

The V and J genes are TRBV7-9 and TRBJ2-1; 9 positions agree with TRBD2. Germline-derived CDR1 and CDR2 are SEHNR and FQNEAQ (reference sequence). V trimming: 9 bases; J trimming: 8 bases; junction bases outside the gene matches: 17. The CDR3 spans 16 residues. The CDR3 here is CARRAVAAGGRDEQFF. Here the CDR3 DNA reads TGTGCCAGGAGGGCGGTAGCGGCGGGAGGGAGAGATGAGCAGTTCTTC.

The chain joins TRBV6-1 to TRBJ2-3; unclear D gene. Trimming took 6 bases from V and 2 from J, leaving 6 bases between them. Per germline, CDR1 MNHNS and CDR2 SASEGT. The CDR3 loop spans 12 amino acids. The CDR3 is CASRYFTDTQYF. The CDR3 DNA is TGTGCCAGCAGGTATTTCACAGATACGCAGTATTTT.

For this clone: Within the sample, other DNA sequences also encode this same CDR3. The genes are TRBV30 and TRBJ2-7; weak D call: TRBD1 (5 bases). Germline V gene lookup returns CDR1 GTSNPN and CDR2 SVGIG (reference sequence). V was clipped by 1 base and J by 3 bases, with 13 bases between them. The CDR3 has 14 amino acids. This chain's CDR3 is CAWSGGGSVYEQYF. CDR3 in DNA: TGTGCCTGGAGTGGGGGCGGCAGCGTCTACGAGCAGTACTTC.

The J gene is TRBJ1-1, the V gene TRBV6-1, with no clear D. Trimming shortened V by 3 bases and J by 4 bases, and 12 bases separated the two germline ends. The CDR3 sequence is 14 residues long. Germline CDR1 is MNHNS and CDR2 is SASEGT. The CDR3 sequence: CASSDQASSTEAFF. CDR3 bases: TGTGCCAGCAGTGATCAGGCGTCGAGCACTGAAGCTTTCTTT.

This chain connects TRBV11-3 to TRBJ2-1; no clear D. Trimming removed 0 bases at V and 2 bases at J, with 11 bases between. This CDR3 is built from 16 residues. Germline assignment: CDR1 SGHNT and CDR2 YENEEA. The CDR3 nucleotides read TGTGCCAGCAGCTTAGATTCCCCCTCCCCCTACAATGAGCAGTTCTTC. It encodes CASSLDSPSPYNEQFF.

Here the CDR3 reads CVPGSAYEQYF. DNA of the CDR3: TGTGTACCAGGTTCCGCCTACGAGCAGTACTTC. This chain uses TRBV27 with TRBJ2-7; unclear D gene. Looked up from germline, CDR1 is MNHEY and CDR2 is SMNVEV (reference sequence). The CDR3 is made up of 11 amino acids.

The chain combines TRBV2 with TRBJ2-3; D not certain. Germline V gene sequence: CDR1 SNHLY, CDR2 FYNNEI. Trimming removed 6 bases at V and 4 bases at J, with 8 bases between. The CDR3 covers 12 residues. The CDR3 nucleotides are TGTGCCAGCAGACTCTCATCAGATACGCAGTATTTT. Residues: CASRLSSDTQYF.

The CDR3 region is CASSLREGDEQFF. CDR3 bases: TGCGCCAGCAGCCTTCGGGAGGGCGATGAGCAGTTCTTC. The gene calls are TRBV5-1 and TRBJ2-1; the match to TRBD2 covers 8 bases. The germline V gene has CDR1 SGHRS and CDR2 YFSETQ. The CDR3 totals 13 residues. The V and J ends lost 4 bases and 8 bases, in that order; junction bases with no gene match: 5.

In this sample, this clone turned up once. The chain joins TRBV6-5 to TRBJ2-5; TRBD2 matches 7 bases. The J call may not be correct, given that the DNA end is closer to TRBJ2-7. The CDR3 is 14 amino acids. Germline CDR1 is MNHEY and CDR2 is SVGAGI. The CDR3 nucleotides are TGTGCCAGCCTTTCTAGCGGCCCCCCCTACGAGCAGTACTTC. Translating it yields CASLSSGPPYEQYF.

The rearrangement links TRBV28 to TRBJ1-2; possibly TRBD1 for D (6 bases). The CDR3 spans 14 residues. The ends were cut back, 10 bases at V and 8 bases at J, with 23 bases in the middle. Germline CDR1 and CDR2: MDHEN and SYDVKM. The CDR3: CATGATWAPSGYTF. CDR3 nucleotide sequence: TGTGCCACAGGGGCGACGTGGGCCCCTTCGGGCTACACCTTC.

This clone was counted once. The rearrangement links TRBV11-3 to TRBJ1-4; TRBD1 matches at 7 bases. Germline CDR1 and CDR2: SGHNT and YENEEA. After removal of 5 bases from V and 4 bases from J, the junction contained 4 bases not matched to a gene. The CDR3 covers 14 residues. The CDR3 nucleotides read TGTGCCAGCAGCCCGAACAGGGGTAATGAAAAACTGTTTTTT. Amino acids: CASSPNRGNEKLFF.

The chain is built from TRBV2 and TRBJ2-1; D unresolved. The length of the CDR3 is 12 residues. Deletions cut 6 bases from V and 2 bases from J, with 5 bases between. Germline CDR1 reads SNHLY; CDR2 reads FYNNEI. The CDR3 loop is CASRDPYNEQFF. The CDR3 DNA follows: TGTGCCAGCAGAGACCCCTACAATGAGCAGTTCTTC.

This rearrangement joins TRBV15 to TRBJ2-4; 8 positions match TRBD1. Trimming at V came to 0 bases and at J to 0 bases, leaving 1 base not matched to a gene. The CDR3 loop spans 16 amino acids. CDR1 and CDR2 (germline): LNHNV, YYDKDF (reference sequence). In nucleotides, the CDR3 is TGTGCCACCAGCAGAGAGGGGACAGGAGCCAAAAACATTCAGTACTTC. As protein: CATSREGTGAKNIQYF.